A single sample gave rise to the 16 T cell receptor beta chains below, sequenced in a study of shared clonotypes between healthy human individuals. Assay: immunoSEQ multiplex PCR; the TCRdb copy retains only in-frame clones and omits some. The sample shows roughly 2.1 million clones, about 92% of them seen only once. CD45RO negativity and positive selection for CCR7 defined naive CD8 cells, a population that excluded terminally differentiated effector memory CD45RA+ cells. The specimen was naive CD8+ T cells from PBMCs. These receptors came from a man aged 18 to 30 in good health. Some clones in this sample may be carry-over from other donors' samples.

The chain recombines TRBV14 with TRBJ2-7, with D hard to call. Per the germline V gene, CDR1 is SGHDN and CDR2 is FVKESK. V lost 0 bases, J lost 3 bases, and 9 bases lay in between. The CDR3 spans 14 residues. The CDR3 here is CASSQEGRLYEQYF. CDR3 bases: TGTGCCAGCAGCCAAGAAGGTCGACTCTACGAGCAGTACTTC.

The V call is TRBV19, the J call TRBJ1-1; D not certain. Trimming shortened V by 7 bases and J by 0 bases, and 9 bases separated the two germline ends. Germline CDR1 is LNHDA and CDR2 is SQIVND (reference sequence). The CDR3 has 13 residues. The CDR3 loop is CASIKAVNTEAFF. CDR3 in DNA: TGTGCCAGTATAAAGGCGGTGAACACTGAAGCTTTCTTT. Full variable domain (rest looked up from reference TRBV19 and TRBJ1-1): DGGITQSPKYLFRKEGQNVTLSCEQNLNHDAMYWYRQDPGQGLRLIYYSQIVNDFQKGDIAEGYSVSREKKESFPLTVTSAQKNPTAFYLCASIKAVNTEAFFGQGTRLTVV.

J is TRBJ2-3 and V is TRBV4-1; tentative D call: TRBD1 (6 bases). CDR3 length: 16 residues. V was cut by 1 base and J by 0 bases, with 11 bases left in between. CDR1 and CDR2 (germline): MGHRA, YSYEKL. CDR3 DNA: TGCGCCAGCAGCCAAGGTGGTAGGGGGAGCACAGATACGCAGTATTTT. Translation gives CASSQGGRGSTDTQYF.

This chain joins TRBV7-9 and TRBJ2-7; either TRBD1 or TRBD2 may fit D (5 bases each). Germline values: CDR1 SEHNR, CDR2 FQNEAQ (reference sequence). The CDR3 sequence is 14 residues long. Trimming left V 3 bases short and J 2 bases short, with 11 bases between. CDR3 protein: CASSFRDGPYEQYF. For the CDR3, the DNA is TGTGCCAGCAGCTTCCGGGACGGCCCCTACGAGCAGTACTTC.

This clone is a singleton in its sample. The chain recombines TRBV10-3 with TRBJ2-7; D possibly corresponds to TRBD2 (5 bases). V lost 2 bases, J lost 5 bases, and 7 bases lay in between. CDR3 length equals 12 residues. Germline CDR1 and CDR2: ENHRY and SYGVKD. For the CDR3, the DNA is TGTGCCATCAGTGAGGTCGGGAACGAGCAGTACTTC. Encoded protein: CAISEVGNEQYF.

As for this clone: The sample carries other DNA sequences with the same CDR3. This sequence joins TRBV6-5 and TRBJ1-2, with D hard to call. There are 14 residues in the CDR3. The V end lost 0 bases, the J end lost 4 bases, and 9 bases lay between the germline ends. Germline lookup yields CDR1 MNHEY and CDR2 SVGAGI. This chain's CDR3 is CASSYSEGTYGYTF. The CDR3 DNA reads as TGTGCCAGCAGTTACTCCGAGGGTACCTATGGCTACACCTTC.

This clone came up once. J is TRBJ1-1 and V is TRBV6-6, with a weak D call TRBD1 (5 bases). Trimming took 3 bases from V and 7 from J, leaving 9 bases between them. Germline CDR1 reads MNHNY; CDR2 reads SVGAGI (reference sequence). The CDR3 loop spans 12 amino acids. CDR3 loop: CASSYMTVEAFF. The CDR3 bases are TGTGCCAGCAGTTATATGACAGTTGAAGCTTTCTTT.

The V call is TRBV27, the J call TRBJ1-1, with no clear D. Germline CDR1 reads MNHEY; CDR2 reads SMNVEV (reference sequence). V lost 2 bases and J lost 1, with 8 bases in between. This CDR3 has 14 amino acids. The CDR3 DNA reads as TGTGCCAGCAGTTTAACGAAAGGGAACACTGAAGCTTTCTTT. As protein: CASSLTKGNTEAFF.

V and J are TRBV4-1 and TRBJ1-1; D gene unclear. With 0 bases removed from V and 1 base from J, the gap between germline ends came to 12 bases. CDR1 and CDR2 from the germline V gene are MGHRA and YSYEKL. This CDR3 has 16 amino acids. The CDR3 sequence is CASSQDYYEGNTEAFF. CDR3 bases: TGCGCCAGCAGCCAAGATTACTATGAGGGGAACACTGAAGCTTTCTTT.

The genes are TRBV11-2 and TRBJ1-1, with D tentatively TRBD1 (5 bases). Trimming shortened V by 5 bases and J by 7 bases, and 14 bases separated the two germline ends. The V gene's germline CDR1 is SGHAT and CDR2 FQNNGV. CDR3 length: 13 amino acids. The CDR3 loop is CASSPRDRGEAFF. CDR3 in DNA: TGTGCCAGCAGCCCGAGAGACAGAGGTGAAGCTTTCTTT.

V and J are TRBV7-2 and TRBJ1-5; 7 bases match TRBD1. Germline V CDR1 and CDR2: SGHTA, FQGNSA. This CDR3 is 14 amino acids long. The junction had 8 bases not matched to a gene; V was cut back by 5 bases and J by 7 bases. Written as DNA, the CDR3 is TGTGCCAGCAGCCCCAGGGGGGGAGGCCAGCCCCAGCATTTT. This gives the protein CASSPRGGGQPQHF.

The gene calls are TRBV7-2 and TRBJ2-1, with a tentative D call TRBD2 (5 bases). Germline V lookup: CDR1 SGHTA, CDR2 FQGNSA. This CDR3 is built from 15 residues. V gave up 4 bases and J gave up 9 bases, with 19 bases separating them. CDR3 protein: CASSSSPHPGSEQFF. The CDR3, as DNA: TGTGCCAGCAGCTCTTCCCCTCACCCGGGGAGTGAGCAGTTCTTC.

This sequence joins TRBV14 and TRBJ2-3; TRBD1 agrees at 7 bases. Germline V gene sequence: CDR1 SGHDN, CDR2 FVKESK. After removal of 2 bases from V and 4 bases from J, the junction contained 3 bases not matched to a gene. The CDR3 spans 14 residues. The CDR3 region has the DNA TGTGCCAGCAGCCAAACAGGGGATTCAGATACGCAGTATTTT. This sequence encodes CASSQTGDSDTQYF.

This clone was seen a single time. The chain's CDR3 is CASSEVLGGAFDYEQYF. The CDR3 DNA is TGTGCCAGCAGTGAAGTATTGGGGGGGGCGTTTGACTACGAGCAGTACTTC. The V call is TRBV6-1, the J call TRBJ2-7, with D perhaps matching TRBD2 (7 bases). CDR1 and CDR2 from the germline V gene are MNHNS and SASEGT. V was trimmed by 1 base and J by 3 bases, leaving 19 bases between them. The CDR3 extends over 17 amino acids.

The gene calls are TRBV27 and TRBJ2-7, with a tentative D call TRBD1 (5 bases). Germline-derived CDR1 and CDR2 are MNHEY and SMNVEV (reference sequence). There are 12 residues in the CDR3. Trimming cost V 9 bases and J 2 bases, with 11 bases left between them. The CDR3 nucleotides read TGTGCCAGGTGCGACAGCACCTACGAGCAGTACTTC. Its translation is CARCDSTYEQYF.

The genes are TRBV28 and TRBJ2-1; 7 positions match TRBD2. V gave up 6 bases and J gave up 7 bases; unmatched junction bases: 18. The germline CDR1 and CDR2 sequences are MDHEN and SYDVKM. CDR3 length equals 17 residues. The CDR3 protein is CASSRLVREGLVNEQFF. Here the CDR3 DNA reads TGTGCCAGCAGCCGACTAGTTAGGGAGGGCCTTGTGAATGAGCAGTTCTTC. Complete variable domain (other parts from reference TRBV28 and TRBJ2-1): DVKVTQSSRYLVKRTGEKVFLECVQDMDHENMFWYRQDPGLGLRLIYFSYDVKMKEKGDIPEGYSVSREKKERFSLILESASTNQTSMYLCASSRLVREGLVNEQFFGPGTRLTVL.